Each of the 28 T cell receptor beta chains below was sequenced from the same sample in a study of cytomegalovirus exposure and HLA in healthy donors. The table came from immunoSEQ multiplex PCR; TCRdb's copy has only in-frame clones and leaves some out. The table lists about 160,000 clones, under 90% of them singletons, with 4% to 5% in the top ten. The specimen was PBMCs. Receptors were obtained from a man in his late teens or twenties in good health and CMV-seropositive.

V is TRBV30 and J is TRBJ2-5; TRBD2 agrees at 7 bases. The CDR3 runs 15 residues. Germline loops: CDR1 GTSNPN, CDR2 SVGIG (reference sequence). Losses at the gene ends were 1 base for V and 5 bases for J; bases not matched to a gene: 10. The chain's CDR3 is CAWSGTSLQVETQYF. The CDR3 region has the DNA TGTGCCTGGAGTGGGACTAGTCTTCAGGTGGAGACCCAGTACTTC.

This chain connects TRBV18 to TRBJ1-1, with a possible D match to TRBD1 (6 bases). The ends were cut back, 1 base at V and 6 bases at J, with 9 bases in the middle. Germline V gene data show CDR1 as KGHSH and CDR2 as LQKENI. The CDR3 is 13 amino acids. CDR3 in DNA: TGTGCCAGCTCACCACATGAGGGGGCTGAAGCTTTCTTT. Its translation: CASSPHEGAEAFF. Filled out from reference TRBV18 and TRBJ1-1, the complete variable domain reads NAGVMQNPRHLVRRRGQEARLRCSPMKGHSHVYWYRQLPEEGLKFMVYLQKENIIDESGMPKERFSAEFPKEGPSILRIQQVVRGDSAAYFCASSPHEGAEAFFGQGTRLTVV.

This rearrangement joins TRBV11-2 to TRBJ2-2, with D possibly TRBD1 on 6 matching bases. The CDR3 sequence is 14 residues long. Trimming took 1 base from V and 6 from J, leaving 9 bases between them. Germline CDR1 SGHAT, CDR2 FQNNGV. This CDR3 reads CASSLGGLAGELFF. In nucleotides, the CDR3 is TGTGCCAGCAGCTTAGGGGGGCTGGCCGGGGAGCTGTTTTTT. The full variable domain, with the rest looked up from reference TRBV11-2 and TRBJ2-2, is EAGVAQSPRYKIIEKRQSVAFWCNPISGHATLYWYQQILGQGPKLLIQFQNNGVVDDSQLPKDRFSAERLKGVDSTLKIQPAKLEDSAVYLCASSLGGLAGELFFGEGSRLTVL.

The rearrangement links TRBV12-5 to TRBJ1-1; no clear D gene. V lost 0 bases, J lost 2 bases, and 10 bases lay in between. The CDR3 spans 15 residues. Germline V gives CDR1 LGHNT, CDR2 FRNRAP. The CDR3 DNA is TGTGCTAGTGGTTTGGTAACTCCGTTAAACACTGAAGCTTTCTTT. Translating gives CASGLVTPLNTEAFF.

V usage is TRBV7-9 and J usage is TRBJ1-4, with a tentative D call TRBD1 (5 bases). This CDR3 comprises 15 residues. Germline CDR1 SEHNR, CDR2 FQNEAQ (reference sequence). The V end was cut by 3 bases, the J end by 4 bases, with 12 bases between. CDR3 in amino acids: CASSFRDSYNEKLFF. The CDR3 bases are TGTGCCAGCAGCTTCCGGGACTCTTATAATGAAAAACTGTTTTTT.

The genes are TRBV30 and TRBJ2-3; TRBD2 matches 15 bases. Germline CDR1 and CDR2: GTSNPN and SVGIG (reference sequence). CDR3 length: 16 amino acids. With V trimmed by 5 bases and J by 2 bases, 5 bases remained unmatched. The CDR3 DNA is TGTGCCTGGGGACTAGCGGGAGGGGGGTACACAGATACGCAGTATTTT. This sequence encodes CAWGLAGGGYTDTQYF.

The CDR3 bases are TGTGCCACCAGCAGAGATTTTAGCGGGGGCTATGAGCAGTTCTTC. As protein: CATSRDFSGGYEQFF. The V gene is TRBV15, the J gene TRBJ2-1; 9 bases agree with TRBD2. With V trimmed by 0 bases and J by 8 bases, 5 bases remained unmatched. The CDR3 loop spans 15 amino acids. Germline values: CDR1 LNHNV, CDR2 YYDKDF (reference sequence).

The chain couples TRBV6-6 to TRBJ1-2; no firm D call. There are 13 residues in the CDR3. Germline V CDR1 and CDR2: MNHNY, SVGAGI (reference sequence). The V end lost 8 bases, the J end lost 0 bases, and 10 bases lay between the germline ends. CDR3 in amino acids: CASCWETNYGYTF. CDR3 sequence (DNA): TGTGCCAGCTGCTGGGAGACTAACTATGGCTACACCTTC.

This sequence joins TRBV6-1 and TRBJ2-7; D may be TRBD1 (6 bases). CDR1 and CDR2 from the germline V gene are MNHNS and SASEGT. The CDR3 extends over 13 amino acids. Trimming removed 8 bases from V and 7 bases from J, with 18 bases in between. In nucleotides, the CDR3 is TGTGCCAGCTTTGGGAGACAGGCATTGGAGCAGTACTTC. Its translation is CASFGRQALEQYF.

This clone has a single count. The J gene is TRBJ2-7, the V gene TRBV5-1; the match to TRBD2 covers 11 bases. The CDR3 spans 14 residues. CDR1 is SGHRS and CDR2 is YFSETQ in the germline V gene. Losses at the gene ends were 3 bases for V and 6 bases for J; bases not matched to a gene: 5. The CDR3 spells CASSSTSGSGEQYF. The CDR3 DNA is TGCGCCAGCAGCTCAACTAGCGGGAGTGGCGAGCAGTACTTC. Full variable domain (outside the CDR3, taken from reference TRBV5-1 and TRBJ2-7): KAGVTQTPRYLIKTRGQQVTLSCSPISGHRSVSWYQQTPGQGLQFLFEYFSETQRNKGNFPGRFSGRQFSNSRSEMNVSTLELGDSALYLCASSSTSGSGEQYFGPGTRLTVT.

The chain joins TRBV19 to TRBJ1-5; possible D gene TRBD1, 5 bases. The CDR3 loop spans 14 amino acids. V was cut by 6 bases and J by 1 base, with 10 bases left in between. CDR1 LNHDA and CDR2 SQIVND come from the germline V gene (reference sequence). Here the CDR3 reads CASRDKRSNQPQHF. Written as DNA, the CDR3 is TGTGCCAGTAGGGACAAGAGAAGCAATCAGCCCCAGCATTTT.

The chain couples TRBV10-2 to TRBJ2-3; 10 nucleotides line up with TRBD2. Germline CDR1 WSHSY, CDR2 SAAADI. The CDR3 loop spans 15 amino acids. The V and J ends lost 2 bases and 4 bases, in that order; junction bases with no gene match: 3. CDR3 sequence: CASSEPAGGSDTQYF. The CDR3 DNA is TGCGCCAGCAGTGAGCCAGCGGGAGGGTCAGATACGCAGTATTTT.

The CDR3 sequence is CASGLGDTHYNEQFF. As DNA, the CDR3 is TGTGCTAGTGGTTTGGGGGACACCCATTACAATGAGCAGTTCTTC. The V gene is TRBV12-5, the J gene TRBJ2-1, with D perhaps matching TRBD1 (6 bases). Trimming cost V 1 base and J 4 bases, with 11 bases left between them. This CDR3 region has 15 residues. Germline V gene sequence: CDR1 LGHNT, CDR2 FRNRAP.

The V call is TRBV7-8, the J call TRBJ1-5, with 7 bases lining up with TRBD1. The length of the CDR3 is 16 residues. Germline CDR1 SGHVS, CDR2 FQNEAQ. V lost 4 bases and J lost 6; bases outside the gene matches: 12. DNA for the CDR3: TGTGCCAGCAGCTCTACCTTGACAGGGTCGGGTCAGCCCCAGCATTTT. Its translation is CASSSTLTGSGQPQHF.

The chain carries TRBV2 and TRBJ2-1; 12 bases match TRBD2. V was clipped by 7 bases and J by 7 bases; unmatched bases: 5. Germline lookup yields CDR1 SNHLY and CDR2 FYNNEI. This CDR3 is built from 14 residues. The CDR3 sequence: CASTPTSGRNEQFF. Written as DNA, the CDR3 is TGTGCCAGCACCCCTACTAGCGGGAGGAATGAGCAGTTCTTC. Full variable domain (missing parts from reference TRBV2 and TRBJ2-1): EPEVTQTPSHQVTQMGQEVILRCVPISNHLYFYWYRQILGQKVEFLVSFYNNEISEKSEIFDDQFSVERPDGSNFTLKIRSTKLEDSAMYFCASTPTSGRNEQFFGPGTRLTVL.

This clone was counted between two and nine times. J is TRBJ1-2 and V is TRBV25-1, with D unresolved. Germline CDR1 is MGHDK and CDR2 is SYGVNS. The CDR3 sequence is 12 residues long. The V and J ends lost 1 base and 8 bases respectively, with 8 bases between them. The CDR3 sequence is CASSEFMQGYTF. The CDR3 DNA sequence: TGTGCCAGCAGTGAATTTATGCAGGGCTACACCTTC.

The genes are TRBV2 and TRBJ2-2; perhaps TRBD2 as D (7 bases). CDR1 is SNHLY, CDR2 FYNNEI, per germline. The germline V and J ends were trimmed by 6 bases and 7 bases, with 15 bases remaining between them. The CDR3 contains 14 residues. In nucleotides, the CDR3 is TGTGCCAGCAGGCGAGGGGGGGCCGGCGGGGAGCTGTTTTTT. Translating it yields CASRRGGAGGELFF.

V and J are TRBV11-2 and TRBJ2-7; 12 positions match TRBD2. Per the germline V gene, CDR1 is SGHAT and CDR2 is FQNNGV. Trimming took 5 bases from V and 3 from J; bases not matched to a gene: 2. The CDR3 has 14 amino acids. CDR3 in amino acids: CASSRTSGNYEQYF. DNA of the CDR3: TGTGCCAGCAGCCGGACTAGCGGGAACTACGAGCAGTACTTC.

V is TRBV5-1 and J is TRBJ2-1; 7 bases match TRBD2. Germline CDR1 and CDR2: SGHRS and YFSETQ. V shed 7 bases and J 4 bases; nucleotides not matched to a gene: 11. The CDR3 has 15 amino acids. CDR3 region: CASRTPGTTYNEQFF. CDR3 nucleotides: TGCGCCAGCCGTACACCTGGGACTACATACAATGAGCAGTTCTTC.

This chain joins TRBV2 and TRBJ2-6; maybe TRBD1 (5 bases). V was pared by 4 bases and J by 2 bases, with 6 bases between. From germline, CDR1 is SNHLY and CDR2 FYNNEI. The CDR3 is 14 amino acids. The CDR3 is CASSGRAGANVLTF. In DNA form, the CDR3 reads TGTGCCAGCAGTGGCAGGGCTGGGGCCAACGTCCTGACTTTC.

V and J are TRBV4-1 and TRBJ1-2, with D hard to call. CDR3 length equals 15 residues. Germline assignment: CDR1 MGHRA and CDR2 YSYEKL. V gave up 0 bases and J gave up 3 bases, with 11 bases separating them. The chain's CDR3 is CASSQDPGQDYGYTF. In nucleotides, the CDR3 is TGCGCCAGCAGCCAAGACCCCGGCCAGGACTATGGCTACACCTTC.

The chain links TRBV7-3 to TRBJ1-2, with TRBD1 matching 9 bases. This CDR3 contains 13 residues. Germline V gene data show CDR1 as SGHTA and CDR2 as FQGTGA. The ends lost 3 bases at V and 11 bases at J; junction bases unmatched: 7. The CDR3 DNA follows: TGTGCCAGCAGCTTTGGGACAGGGATTAATTACACCTTC. Protein: CASSFGTGINYTF.

The V gene is TRBV28, the J gene TRBJ2-7, with 13 bases lining up with TRBD2. The CDR3 totals 16 residues. Germline trimming cut 3 bases from V and 4 bases from J; bases unmatched to any gene: 6. Germline assignment: CDR1 MDHEN and CDR2 SYDVKM. The CDR3 region has the DNA TGTGCCAGCAGTTTTAAGACTAGCGGGAGGCGGTACGAGCAGTACTTC. This encodes CASSFKTSGRRYEQYF.

This chain joins TRBV18 and TRBJ1-1; the match to TRBD1 covers 10 bases. The CDR3 runs 15 residues. V lost 3 bases, J lost 1 base, and 2 bases stayed unmatched. CDR1 KGHSH and CDR2 LQKENI come from the germline V gene. Here the CDR3 reads CASSPRQGANTEAFF. CDR3 DNA sequence: TGTGCCAGCTCACCGCGACAGGGGGCGAACACTGAAGCTTTCTTT.

The V call is TRBV18, the J call TRBJ1-2, with TRBD1 matching over 10 bases. Trimming at V came to 3 bases and at J to 6 bases, leaving 7 bases not matched to a gene. Germline assignment: CDR1 KGHSH and CDR2 LQKENI. The CDR3 is made up of 15 amino acids. The CDR3 bases are TGTGCCAGCTCACCCCGGGACAGGGGTTCACATGGCTACACCTTC. This translates into CASSPRDRGSHGYTF. Complete variable domain (other parts from reference TRBV18 and TRBJ1-2): NAGVMQNPRHLVRRRGQEARLRCSPMKGHSHVYWYRQLPEEGLKFMVYLQKENIIDESGMPKERFSAEFPKEGPSILRIQQVVRGDSAAYFCASSPRDRGSHGYTFGSGTRLTVV.

This chain joins TRBV5-1 and TRBJ1-1; D gene uncertain. From germline, CDR1 is SGHRS and CDR2 YFSETQ. The CDR3 has 14 residues. Trimming pared 0 bases from V and 0 bases from J, leaving 6 bases between. Written as DNA, the CDR3 is TGCGCCAGCAGCTTGGGTCCCGTGAACACTGAAGCTTTCTTT. This sequence encodes CASSLGPVNTEAFF. The full variable domain, with the rest looked up from reference TRBV5-1 and TRBJ1-1, is KAGVTQTPRYLIKTRGQQVTLSCSPISGHRSVSWYQQTPGQGLQFLFEYFSETQRNKGNFPGRFSGRQFSNSRSEMNVSTLELGDSALYLCASSLGPVNTEAFFGQGTRLTVV.

The chain employs TRBV21-1 and TRBJ1-2; TRBD1 reflects the table's D call only, with no check against the DNA. TRBV21-1 is designated a pseudogene. The CDR3 extends over 19 amino acids. This chain's CDR3 is CASSNDSGQGTRSVNGYTF. The CDR3 region has the DNA TGTGCCAGCAGCAATGATAGCGGACAGGGGACGCGGTCTGTTAATGGCTACACCTTC.

This clone was observed once. The V and J genes are TRBV7-3 and TRBJ2-3, with TRBD2 matching 12 bases. CDR1 is SGHTA, CDR2 FQGTGA, per germline. This CDR3 comprises 17 residues. Losses at the gene ends were 5 bases for V and 6 bases for J; bases not matched to a gene: 12. CDR3 bases: TGTGCCAGCAGCAAAACTCGACTAGCGGGAGAAACGGATACGCAGTATTTT. This encodes CASSKTRLAGETDTQYF.